This note documents a single TCR beta chain sequence. This entry belongs to a study of PD-1 blockade in classical Hodgkin lymphoma. Germline V gives CDR1 SGDLS, CDR2 YYNGEE. The CDR3 is 15 residues long. J gave up 2 bases and V 4 bases, and 6 bases lay outside the gene matches. Every patient relapsed after autologous stem cell transplantation, and brentuximab vedotin exposure varied. Sequenced by immunoSEQ multiplex PCR; TCRdb stores in-frame clones only, minus some. This table holds fewer than 110,000 clones, around nine tenths found once. This sequence joins TRBV9 and TRBJ2-3; 8 bases are a match to TRBD2. The clonotype comes from a human donor with classical Hodgkin lymphoma. The sequences come from peripheral blood mononuclear cells (PBMCs), collected before the second cycle of nivolumab. CDR3 amino acids: CASSPRGGLTDTQYF. In DNA, the CDR3 is TGTGCCAGCAGCCCTCGGGGGGGGCTCACAGATACGCAGTATTTT. The variable domain in full, completed from reference TRBV9 and TRBJ2-3, reads DSGVTQTPKHLITATGQRVTLRCSPRSGDLSVYWYQQSLDQGLQFLIQYYNGEERAKGNILERFSAQQFPDLHSELNLSSLELGDSALYFCASSPRGGLTDTQYFGPGTRLTVL.